Listed below are T cell receptor beta chains from one sample, sequenced in a study of vaccination and CD4 T cells after COVID-19. TCRdb reanalysed the PCR reads using MiXCR and keeps one entry per CDR3 protein. The table records tens of thousands of distinct CDR3 sequences, 55% to 70% of them present only once. These TCRs' antigens remain unknown. The sequenced sample was CD4+ T cells from blood, cultured in vitro, obtained after SARS-CoV-2 vaccination. The receptors were gathered from a human donor who received a COVID-19 vaccine. The CDR3 runs from the conserved cysteine through the conserved F or W. The order of the fields is J gene, clone size, V gene, D gene, CDR3 DNA, CDR3 protein. The D gene is left open where the match is weak. A clone size is listed for some rows: how often the clone was seen (once, few, many), or a class if it is expanded.

>TRBJ1-2|few|TRBV20-1|.
TGCAGTGCTAGACCCCTCTATGGCTACACCTTC
CSARPLYGYTF
>TRBJ1-5|.|TRBV7-9|TRBD1
TGTGCCAGCAGCGTGACAGGGGACAATCAGCCCCAGCATTTT
CASSVTGDNQPQHF
>TRBJ1-2|.|TRBV28|TRBD1
TGTGCCAGCAGGACAGGGATTGATGGCTACACCTTC
CASRTGIDGYTF
>TRBJ1-2|few|TRBV19|.
TGTGCCAGTAGGAGCGGCGCTAACTATGGCTACACCTTC
CASRSGANYGYTF
>TRBJ2-7|.|TRBV7-8|.
TGTGCCAGCAGCTTAGATACGGGTGGTTACGAGCAGTACTTC
CASSLDTGGYEQYF
>TRBJ2-2|.|TRBV5-5|.
TGTGCCAGCAGCTCTAGGTTCCAGGGGAACACCGGGGAGCTGTTTTTT
CASSSRFQGNTGELFF
>TRBJ1-2|few|TRBV6-2/TRBV6-3|TRBD1
TGTGCCAGCAGCCCTACAGACAGGGCCACCTATGGCTACACCTTC
CASSPTDRATYGYTF
>TRBJ1-6|.|TRBV6-2/TRBV6-3|.
TGTGCCAGCAGTCACCTTTCTGGGCAGGGCTATAATTCACCCCTCCACTTT
CASSHLSGQGYNSPLHF
>TRBJ1-2|.|TRBV6-4|.
TGTGCCAGCAGTGCACAGGGAACCTATGGCTACACCTTC
CASSAQGTYGYTF
>TRBJ2-3|.|TRBV7-9|TRBD2
TGTGCCAGCAGCTCTAGCTTAGGATCGGGACTAGCGGGGGGGCCAGATACGCAGTATTTT
CASSSSLGSGLAGGPDTQYF
>TRBJ2-5|.|TRBV10-3|TRBD2
TGTGCCATCAGGGAGACTAGCGGGGGAAAAGAGACCCAGTACTTC
CAIRETSGGKETQYF
>TRBJ1-1|.|TRBV12-3/TRBV12-4|.
TGTGCCAGCAGTTTAAAGACGGTGAACACTGAAGCTTTCTTT
CASSLKTVNTEAFF
>TRBJ2-5|.|TRBV20-1|.
TGCAGTGCTAGTTGGCAAGCCCAAGAGACCCAGTACTTC
CSASWQAQETQYF
>TRBJ2-2|.|TRBV12-3/TRBV12-4|.
TGTGCCAGCAGTTCAGACAGGCCCTCCGGGGAGCTGTTTTTT
CASSSDRPSGELFF
>TRBJ1-2|.|TRBV10-3|.
TGTGCCATCAGAAACAACCCGGGCCGAGATCCAACCGATAACTATGGCTACACCTTC
CAIRNNPGRDPTDNYGYTF
>TRBJ2-6|.|TRBV7-3|.
TGTGCCAGCAGTTCTGGGGGGGCCGCTGGGGCCAACGTCCTGACTTTC
CASSSGGAAGANVLTF
>TRBJ2-3|large|TRBV20-1|TRBD2
TGCAGTGCTGGGCTATCTAGCGGGGGAGCAGATACGCAGTATTTT
CSAGLSSGGADTQYF
>TRBJ1-5|few|TRBV6-5|TRBD1
TGTGCCAGCAGTTCCCGGACAGGTACCAATCAGCCCCAGCATTTT
CASSSRTGTNQPQHF
>TRBJ1-5|.|TRBV12-3/TRBV12-4|.
TGTGCCAGCACCTCACAGGGCAATCAGCCCCAGCATTTT
CASTSQGNQPQHF
>TRBJ2-7|.|TRBV5-1|.
TGCGCCAGCAGCTTGAGCTCCTACGAGCAGTACTTC
CASSLSSYEQYF
>TRBJ1-5|.|TRBV6-5|.
TGTGCCAGCAGTTACAGGGCCCGTAGCAATCAGCCCCAGCATTTT
CASSYRARSNQPQHF
>TRBJ2-5|.|TRBV6-1|.
TGTGCCAGCAGCCCTCCGGGACACCTTGGAGAGACCCAGTGCTTC
CASSPPGHLGETQCF
>TRBJ1-4|.|TRBV6-5|.
TGTGCCAGCAGTTACCCGGGAGAGGAGGAAAAACTGTTTTTT
CASSYPGEEEKLFF
>TRBJ1-6|.|TRBV29-1|TRBD1
TGCAGCGTTGTACAGGGGGCAAATTCACCCCTCCACTTT
CSVVQGANSPLHF
>TRBJ2-5|.|TRBV30|.
TGTGCCTGGAGTACACGGCGGGAGACCCAGTACTTC
CAWSTRRETQYF
>TRBJ1-1|few|TRBV11-3|TRBD1
TGTGCCAGCAGCTTAGGCGTACAGGGGGCTGACACTGAAGCTTTCTTT
CASSLGVQGADTEAFF
>TRBJ2-1|.|TRBV6-2/TRBV6-3|.
TGTGCCAGCAGTACGGGACGGACCAGTGGAACCTACAATGAGCAGTTCTTC
CASSTGRTSGTYNEQFF
>TRBJ1-1|.|TRBV30|.
TGTGCCTGGGAGGGAGGGAACACTGAAGCTTTCTTT
CAWEGGNTEAFF
>TRBJ2-3|few|TRBV12-3/TRBV12-4|.
TGTGCCAGCAGTTTGCCTCCGGGATTACCTAGCACAGATACGCAGTATTTT
CASSLPPGLPSTDTQYF
>TRBJ1-5|.|TRBV19|.
TGTGCCGCAGGTTCGGGGGCAGTTTCTCAGCCCCAGCATTTT
CAAGSGAVSQPQHF
>TRBJ2-1|.|TRBV5-4|.
TGTGCCAGCAGCTTGGACAGGGGGGGATACAATGAGCAGTTCTTC
CASSLDRGGYNEQFF
>TRBJ2-1|.|TRBV12-3/TRBV12-4|TRBD2
TGTGCCAGCAGTAACCCTCGACTAGCGGGGGGGAATGAGCAGTTCTTC
CASSNPRLAGGNEQFF